The TCR beta chain under discussion was sequenced for a study of T cells expressing NK-cell markers. There are 16 residues in the CDR3. Germline V gives CDR1 LGHNA, CDR2 YNFKEQ. TCRdb processed the 5' RACE reads again and assigns one entry to each CDR3 protein, with no DNA. This sample's table has about 170,000 distinct CDR3 sequences. A note on this clonotype: The antigen remains unidentified.

Study findings and constraints: HCMV specificity of expanded NKG2C+ T cell clones remained unclear. CD8+ T cells in roughly six donors included dominant NKG2C+ clonotypes at roughly 1.0-7.5%.

This clonotype originated in a man aged 18-70 years in good health. The V call is TRBV4-2, the J call TRBJ2-7. The source material was blood T cells: a sorted CD56 or NKG2C T cell subset, CD4+ or CD8+ T cells, or bulk PBMC T cells (not recorded which). Here the CDR3 reads CASSPTDLEIVHEQYF.